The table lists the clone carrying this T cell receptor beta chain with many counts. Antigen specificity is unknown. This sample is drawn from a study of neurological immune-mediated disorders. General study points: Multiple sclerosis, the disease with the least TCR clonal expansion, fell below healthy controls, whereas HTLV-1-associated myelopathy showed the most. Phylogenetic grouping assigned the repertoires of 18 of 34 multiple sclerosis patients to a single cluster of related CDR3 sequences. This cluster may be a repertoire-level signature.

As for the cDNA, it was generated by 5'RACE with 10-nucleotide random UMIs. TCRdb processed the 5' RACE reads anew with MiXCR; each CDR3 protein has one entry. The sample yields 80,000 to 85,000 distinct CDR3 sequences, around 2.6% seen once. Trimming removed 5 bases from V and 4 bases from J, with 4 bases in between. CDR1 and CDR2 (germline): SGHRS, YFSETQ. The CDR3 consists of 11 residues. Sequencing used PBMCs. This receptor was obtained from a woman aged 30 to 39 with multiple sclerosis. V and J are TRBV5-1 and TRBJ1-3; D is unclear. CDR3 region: CASSRGNTIYF. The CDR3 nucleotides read TGCGCCAGCAGTCGAGGAAACACCATATATTTT.